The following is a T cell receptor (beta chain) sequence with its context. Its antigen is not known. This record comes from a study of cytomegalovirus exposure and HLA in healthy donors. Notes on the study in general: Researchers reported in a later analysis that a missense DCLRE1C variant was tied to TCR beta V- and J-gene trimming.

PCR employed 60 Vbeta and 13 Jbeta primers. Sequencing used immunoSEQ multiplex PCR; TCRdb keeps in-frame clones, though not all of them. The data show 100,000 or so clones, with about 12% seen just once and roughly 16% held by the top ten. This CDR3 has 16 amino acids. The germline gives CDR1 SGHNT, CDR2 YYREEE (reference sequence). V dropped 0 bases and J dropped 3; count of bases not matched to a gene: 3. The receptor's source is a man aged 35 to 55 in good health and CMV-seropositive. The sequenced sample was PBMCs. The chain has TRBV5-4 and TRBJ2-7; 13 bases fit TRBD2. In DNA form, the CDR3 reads TGTGCCAGCAGCTTGGGGACTAGCGGGAGCATCTACGAGCAGTACTTC. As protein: CASSLGTSGSIYEQYF.